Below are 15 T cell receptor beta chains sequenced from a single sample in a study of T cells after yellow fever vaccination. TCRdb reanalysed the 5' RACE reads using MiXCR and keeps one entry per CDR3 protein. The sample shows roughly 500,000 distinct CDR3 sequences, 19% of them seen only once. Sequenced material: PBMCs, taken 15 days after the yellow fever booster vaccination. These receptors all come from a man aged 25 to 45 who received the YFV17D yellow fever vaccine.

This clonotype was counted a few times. The DNA for the CDR3 is TGTGCCACCAGCAGAGGGGCGTGGGCGGGCACTGAAGCTTTCTTT. Translated: CATSRGAWAGTEAFF. V and J are TRBV15 and TRBJ1-1, with unresolved D. The CDR3 covers 15 residues. V dropped 1 base and J dropped 4 bases, with 13 bases sitting between them. Per germline, CDR1 LNHNV and CDR2 YYDKDF (reference sequence).

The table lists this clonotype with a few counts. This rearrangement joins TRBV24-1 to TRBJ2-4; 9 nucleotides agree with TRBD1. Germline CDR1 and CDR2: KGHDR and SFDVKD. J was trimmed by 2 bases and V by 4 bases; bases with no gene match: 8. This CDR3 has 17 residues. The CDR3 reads CATSDTGTGTTKNIQYF. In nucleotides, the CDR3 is TGTGCCACCAGTGACACCGGGACAGGGACCACCAAAAACATTCAGTACTTC.

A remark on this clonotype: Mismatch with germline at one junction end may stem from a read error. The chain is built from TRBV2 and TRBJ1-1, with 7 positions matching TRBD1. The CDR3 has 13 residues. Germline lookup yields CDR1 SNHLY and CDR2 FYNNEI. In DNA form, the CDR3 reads TGTGCCAGCAGGGAAGACAGGGACACTGAAGCTTTCTTT. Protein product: CASREDRDTEAFF.

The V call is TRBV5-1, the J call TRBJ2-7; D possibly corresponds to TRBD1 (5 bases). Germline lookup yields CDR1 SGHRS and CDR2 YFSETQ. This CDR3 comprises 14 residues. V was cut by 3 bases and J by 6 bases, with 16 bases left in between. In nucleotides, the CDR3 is TGCGCCAGCAGCTCGGGCCGAACAGGTTTCGAGCAGTACTTC. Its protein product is CASSSGRTGFEQYF.

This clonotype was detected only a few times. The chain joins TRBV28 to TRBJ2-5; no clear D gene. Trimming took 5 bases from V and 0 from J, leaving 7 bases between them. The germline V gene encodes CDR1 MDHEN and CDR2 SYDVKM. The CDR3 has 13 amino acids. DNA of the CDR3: TGTGCCAGCAGTAGCCAGTACCAAGAGACCCAGTACTTC. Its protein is CASSSQYQETQYF.

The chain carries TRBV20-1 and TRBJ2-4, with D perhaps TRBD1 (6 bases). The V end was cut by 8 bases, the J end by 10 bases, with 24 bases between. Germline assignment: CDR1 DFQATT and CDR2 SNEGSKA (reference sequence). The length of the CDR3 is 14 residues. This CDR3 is CSPLVNAGEAIQYF. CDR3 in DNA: TGCAGTCCGCTAGTAAATGCAGGGGAAGCGATTCAGTACTTC.

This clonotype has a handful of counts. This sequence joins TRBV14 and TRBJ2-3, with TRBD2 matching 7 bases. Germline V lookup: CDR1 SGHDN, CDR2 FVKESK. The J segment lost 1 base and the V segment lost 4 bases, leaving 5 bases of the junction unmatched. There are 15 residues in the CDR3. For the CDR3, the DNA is TGTGCCAGCAGCCTCGGACTAGTTCGCACAGATACGCAGTATTTT. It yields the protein CASSLGLVRTDTQYF.

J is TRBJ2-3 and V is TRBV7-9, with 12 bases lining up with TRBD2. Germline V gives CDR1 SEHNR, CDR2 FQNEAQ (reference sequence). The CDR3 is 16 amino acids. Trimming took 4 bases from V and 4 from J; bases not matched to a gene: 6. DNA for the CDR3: TGTGCCAGCAGCTCCATCCTAGCGGGAGGGTCAGATACGCAGTATTTT. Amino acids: CASSSILAGGSDTQYF.

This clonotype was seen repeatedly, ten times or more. CDR3 bases: TGTGCCAGCAGCCCTCAGACTAGCGGGGGCTACGAGCAGTACTTC. This codes for CASSPQTSGGYEQYF. The rearrangement links TRBV9 to TRBJ2-7; 12 bases are shared with TRBD2. J was trimmed by 3 bases and V by 4 bases; bases with no gene match: 5. Germline V CDR1 and CDR2: SGDLS, YYNGEE. CDR3 length equals 15 residues. The full variable domain, in which reference TRBV9 and TRBJ2-7 provide the parts outside the CDR3, is DSGVTQTPKHLITATGQRVTLRCSPRSGDLSVYWYQQSLDQGLQFLIQYYNGEERAKGNILERFSAQQFPDLHSELNLSSLELGDSALYFCASSPQTSGGYEQYFGPGTRLTVT.

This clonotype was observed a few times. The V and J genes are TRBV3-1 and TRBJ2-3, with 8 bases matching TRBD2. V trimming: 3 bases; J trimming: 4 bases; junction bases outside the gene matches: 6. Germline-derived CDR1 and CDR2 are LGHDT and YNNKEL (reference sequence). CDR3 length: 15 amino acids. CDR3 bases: TGTGCCAGCAGCCAGGGACTAGGGAGGGCAGATACGCAGTATTTT. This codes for CASSQGLGRADTQYF.

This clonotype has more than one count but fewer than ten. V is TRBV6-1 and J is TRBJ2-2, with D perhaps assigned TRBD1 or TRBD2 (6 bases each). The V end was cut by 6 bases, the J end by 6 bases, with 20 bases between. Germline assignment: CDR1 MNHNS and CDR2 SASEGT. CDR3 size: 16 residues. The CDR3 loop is CASSPPVRGRPGELFF. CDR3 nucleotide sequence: TGTGCCAGCAGCCCCCCGGTTCGGGGGCGACCCGGGGAGCTGTTTTTT.

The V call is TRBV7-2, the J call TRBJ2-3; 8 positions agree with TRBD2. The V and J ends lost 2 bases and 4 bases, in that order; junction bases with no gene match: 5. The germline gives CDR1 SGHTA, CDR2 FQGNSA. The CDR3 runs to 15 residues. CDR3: CASSLRREGSDTQYF. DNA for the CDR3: TGTGCCAGCAGCTTACGCCGGGAGGGGTCAGATACGCAGTATTTT. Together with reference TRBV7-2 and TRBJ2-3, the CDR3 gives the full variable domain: GAGVSQSPSNKVTEKGKDVELRCDPISGHTALYWYRQSLGQGLEFLIYFQGNSAPDKSGLPSDRFSAERTGGSVSTLTIQRTQQEDSAVYLCASSLRREGSDTQYFGPGTRLTVL.

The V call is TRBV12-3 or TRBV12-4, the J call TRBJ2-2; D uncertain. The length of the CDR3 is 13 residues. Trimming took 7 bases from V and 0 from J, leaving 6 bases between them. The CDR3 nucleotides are TGTGCCAGCAAGAAGACGAACACCGGGGAGCTGTTTTTT. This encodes CASKKTNTGELFF.

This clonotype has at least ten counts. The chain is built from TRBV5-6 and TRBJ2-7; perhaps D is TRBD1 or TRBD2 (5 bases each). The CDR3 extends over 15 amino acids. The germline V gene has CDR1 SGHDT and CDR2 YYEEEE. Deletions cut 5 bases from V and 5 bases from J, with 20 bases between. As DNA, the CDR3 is TGTGCCAGCAGACAACCGGGAAGCAGGGAGAACGAGCAGTACTTC. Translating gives CASRQPGSRENEQYF.

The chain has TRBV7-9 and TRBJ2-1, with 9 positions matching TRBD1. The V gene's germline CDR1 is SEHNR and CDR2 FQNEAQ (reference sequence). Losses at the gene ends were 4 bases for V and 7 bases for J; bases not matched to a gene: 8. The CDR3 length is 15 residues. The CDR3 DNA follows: TGTGCCAGCAGCTCAGGGACAGGGAAGGTGAATGAGCAGTTCTTC. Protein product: CASSSGTGKVNEQFF.